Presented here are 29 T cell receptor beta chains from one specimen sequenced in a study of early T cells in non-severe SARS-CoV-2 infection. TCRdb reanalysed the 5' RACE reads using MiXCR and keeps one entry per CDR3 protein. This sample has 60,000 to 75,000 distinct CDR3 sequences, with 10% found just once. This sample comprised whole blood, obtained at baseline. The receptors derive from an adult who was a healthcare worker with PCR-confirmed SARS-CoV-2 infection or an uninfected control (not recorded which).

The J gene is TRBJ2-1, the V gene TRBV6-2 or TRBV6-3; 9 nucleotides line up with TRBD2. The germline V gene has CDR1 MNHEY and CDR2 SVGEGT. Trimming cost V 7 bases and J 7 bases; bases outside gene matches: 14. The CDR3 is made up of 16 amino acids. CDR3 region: CASTKPPRLAGNEQFF. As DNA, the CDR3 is TGTGCCAGCACCAAACCTCCTCGGCTAGCGGGGAATGAGCAGTTCTTC.

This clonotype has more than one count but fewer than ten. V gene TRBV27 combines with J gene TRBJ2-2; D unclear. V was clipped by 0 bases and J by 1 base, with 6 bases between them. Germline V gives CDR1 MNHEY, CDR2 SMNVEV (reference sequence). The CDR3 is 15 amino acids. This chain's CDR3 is CASSLSSLNTGELFF. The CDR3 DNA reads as TGTGCCAGCAGTTTATCGTCACTGAACACCGGGGAGCTGTTTTTT.

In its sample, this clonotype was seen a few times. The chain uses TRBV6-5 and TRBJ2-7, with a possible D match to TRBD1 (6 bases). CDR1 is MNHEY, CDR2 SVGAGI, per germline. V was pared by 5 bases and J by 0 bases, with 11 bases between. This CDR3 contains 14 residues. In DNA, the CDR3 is TGTGCCAGCAGTACGTGGGACAACTCCTACGAGCAGTACTTC. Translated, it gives CASSTWDNSYEQYF.

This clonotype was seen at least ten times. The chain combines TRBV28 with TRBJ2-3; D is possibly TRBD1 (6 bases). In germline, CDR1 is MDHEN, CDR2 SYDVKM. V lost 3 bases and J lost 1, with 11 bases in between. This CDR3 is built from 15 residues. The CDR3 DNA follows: TGTGCCAGCAGTTTGCGGACAGCAGGCACAGATACGCAGTATTTT. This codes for CASSLRTAGTDTQYF.

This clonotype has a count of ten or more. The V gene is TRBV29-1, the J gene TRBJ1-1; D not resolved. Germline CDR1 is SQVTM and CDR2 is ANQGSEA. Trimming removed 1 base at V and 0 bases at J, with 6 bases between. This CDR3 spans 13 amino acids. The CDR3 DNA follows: TGCAGCGTTGAAGCAGCTATGAACACTGAAGCTTTCTTT. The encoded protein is CSVEAAMNTEAFF.

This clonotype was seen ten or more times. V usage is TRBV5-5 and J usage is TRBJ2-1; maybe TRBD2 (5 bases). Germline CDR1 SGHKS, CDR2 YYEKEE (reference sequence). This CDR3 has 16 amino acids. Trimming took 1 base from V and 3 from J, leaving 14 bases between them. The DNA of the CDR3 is TGTGCCAGCAGCTTGTTTAAGGACTCCTACTACAATGAGCAGTTCTTC. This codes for CASSLFKDSYYNEQFF.

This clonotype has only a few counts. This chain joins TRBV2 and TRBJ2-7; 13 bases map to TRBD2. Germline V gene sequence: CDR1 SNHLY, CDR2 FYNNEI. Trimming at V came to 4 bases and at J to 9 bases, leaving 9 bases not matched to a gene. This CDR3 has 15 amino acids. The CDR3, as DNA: TGTGCCAGCAGTGCCAGGGGGACTAGCGGGGACCGGCAGTACTTC. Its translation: CASSARGTSGDRQYF. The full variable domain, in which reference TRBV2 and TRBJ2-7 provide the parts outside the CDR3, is EPEVTQTPSHQVTQMGQEVILRCVPISNHLYFYWYRQILGQKVEFLVSFYNNEISEKSEIFDDQFSVERPDGSNFTLKIRSTKLEDSAMYFCASSARGTSGDRQYFGPGTRLTVT.

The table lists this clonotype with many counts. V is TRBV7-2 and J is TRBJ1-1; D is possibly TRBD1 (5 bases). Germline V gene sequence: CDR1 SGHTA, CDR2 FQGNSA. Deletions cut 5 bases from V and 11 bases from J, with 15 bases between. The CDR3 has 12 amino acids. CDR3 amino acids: CASSLTAPGAFF. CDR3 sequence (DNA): TGTGCCAGCAGCCTGACAGCCCCTGGGGCTTTCTTT.

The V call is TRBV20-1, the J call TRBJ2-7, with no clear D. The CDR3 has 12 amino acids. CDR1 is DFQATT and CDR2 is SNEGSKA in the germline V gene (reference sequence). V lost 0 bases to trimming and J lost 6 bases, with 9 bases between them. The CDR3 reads CSARDTGGEQYF. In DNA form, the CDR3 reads TGCAGTGCTAGAGATACTGGCGGCGAGCAGTACTTC.

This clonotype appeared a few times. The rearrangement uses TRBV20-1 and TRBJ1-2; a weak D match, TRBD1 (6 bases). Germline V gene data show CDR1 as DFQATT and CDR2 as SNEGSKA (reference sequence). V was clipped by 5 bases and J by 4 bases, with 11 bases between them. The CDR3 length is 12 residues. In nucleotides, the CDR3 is TGCAGTGCTTGGGACACTAGCTATGGCTACACCTTC. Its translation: CSAWDTSYGYTF.

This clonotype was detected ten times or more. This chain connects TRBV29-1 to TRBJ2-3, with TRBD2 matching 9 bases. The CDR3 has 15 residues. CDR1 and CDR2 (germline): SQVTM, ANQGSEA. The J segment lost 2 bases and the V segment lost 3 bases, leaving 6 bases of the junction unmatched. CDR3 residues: CSVEAASGVTDTQYF. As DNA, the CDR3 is TGCAGCGTTGAGGCGGCTAGCGGGGTCACAGATACGCAGTATTTT.

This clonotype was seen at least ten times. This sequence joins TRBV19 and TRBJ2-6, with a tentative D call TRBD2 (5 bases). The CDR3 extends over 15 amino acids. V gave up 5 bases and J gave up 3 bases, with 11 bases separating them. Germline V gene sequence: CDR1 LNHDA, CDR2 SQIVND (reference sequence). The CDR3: CASSYGVGGANVLTF. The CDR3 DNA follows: TGTGCCAGTAGTTACGGGGTTGGTGGGGCCAACGTCCTGACTTTC.

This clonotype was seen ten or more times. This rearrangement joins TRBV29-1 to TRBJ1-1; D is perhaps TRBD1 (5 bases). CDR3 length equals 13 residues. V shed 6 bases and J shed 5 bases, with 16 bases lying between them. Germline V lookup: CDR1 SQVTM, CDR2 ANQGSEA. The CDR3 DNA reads TGCAGCGTGGAGGGCAGGGTGGGGACTGAAGCTTTCTTT. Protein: CSVEGRVGTEAFF.

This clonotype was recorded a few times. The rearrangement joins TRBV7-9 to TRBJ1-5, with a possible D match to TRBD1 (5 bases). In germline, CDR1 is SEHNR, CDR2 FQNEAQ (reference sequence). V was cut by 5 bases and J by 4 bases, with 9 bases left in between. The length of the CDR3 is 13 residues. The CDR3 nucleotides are TGTGCCAGCAGCCGCAGGGAAAATCAGCCCCAGCATTTT. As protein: CASSRRENQPQHF.

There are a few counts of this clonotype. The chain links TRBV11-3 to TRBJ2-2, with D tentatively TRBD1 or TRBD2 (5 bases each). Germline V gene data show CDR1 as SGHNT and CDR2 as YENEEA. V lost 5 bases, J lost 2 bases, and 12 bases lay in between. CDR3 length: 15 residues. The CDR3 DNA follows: TGTGCCAGCAGCCCCTTTGGGGACAACACCGGGGAGCTGTTTTTT. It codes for CASSPFGDNTGELFF.

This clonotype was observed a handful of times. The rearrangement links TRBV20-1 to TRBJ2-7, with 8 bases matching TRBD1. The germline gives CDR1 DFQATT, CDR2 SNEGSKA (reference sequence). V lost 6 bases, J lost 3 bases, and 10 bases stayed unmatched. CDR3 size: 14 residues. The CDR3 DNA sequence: TGCAGTGCCCCTTTCCGGACAGGGAACTACGAGCAGTACTTC. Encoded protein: CSAPFRTGNYEQYF.

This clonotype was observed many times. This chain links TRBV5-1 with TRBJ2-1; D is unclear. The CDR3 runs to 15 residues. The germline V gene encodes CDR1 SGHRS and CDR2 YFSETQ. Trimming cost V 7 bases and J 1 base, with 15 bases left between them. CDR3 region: CASALSLQSYNEQFF. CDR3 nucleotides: TGCGCCAGCGCTTTGAGCCTCCAATCCTACAATGAGCAGTTCTTC.

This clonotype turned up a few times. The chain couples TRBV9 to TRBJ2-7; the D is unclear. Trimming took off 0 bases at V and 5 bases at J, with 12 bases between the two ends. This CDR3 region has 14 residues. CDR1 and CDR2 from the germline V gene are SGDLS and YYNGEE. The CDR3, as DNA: TGTGCCAGCAGCGTAGCAGGTGGGTCCGACGAGCAGTACTTC. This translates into CASSVAGGSDEQYF. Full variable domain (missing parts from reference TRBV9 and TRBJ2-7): DSGVTQTPKHLITATGQRVTLRCSPRSGDLSVYWYQQSLDQGLQFLIQYYNGEERAKGNILERFSAQQFPDLHSELNLSSLELGDSALYFCASSVAGGSDEQYFGPGTRLTVT.

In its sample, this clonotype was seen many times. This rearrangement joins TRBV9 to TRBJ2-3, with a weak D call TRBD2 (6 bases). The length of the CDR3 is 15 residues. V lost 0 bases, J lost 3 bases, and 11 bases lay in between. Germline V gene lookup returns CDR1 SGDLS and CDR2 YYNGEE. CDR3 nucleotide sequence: TGTGCCAGCAGCGTAGACGGGGGATGGACAGATACGCAGTATTTT. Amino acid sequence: CASSVDGGWTDTQYF.

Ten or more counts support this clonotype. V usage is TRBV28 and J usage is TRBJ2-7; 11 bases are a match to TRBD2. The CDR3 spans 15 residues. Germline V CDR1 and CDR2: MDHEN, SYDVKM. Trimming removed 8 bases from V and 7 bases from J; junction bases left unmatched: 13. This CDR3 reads CASALAGGRLGEQYF. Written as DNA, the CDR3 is TGTGCCAGCGCCTTAGCGGGAGGGAGGCTCGGGGAGCAGTACTTC. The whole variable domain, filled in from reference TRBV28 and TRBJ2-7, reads DVKVTQSSRYLVKRTGEKVFLECVQDMDHENMFWYRQDPGLGLRLIYFSYDVKMKEKGDIPEGYSVSREKKERFSLILESASTNQTSMYLCASALAGGRLGEQYFGPGTRLTVT.

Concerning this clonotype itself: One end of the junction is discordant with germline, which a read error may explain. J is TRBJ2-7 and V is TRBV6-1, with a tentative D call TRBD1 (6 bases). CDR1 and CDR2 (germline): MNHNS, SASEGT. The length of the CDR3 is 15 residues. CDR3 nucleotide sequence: TGTGCCGGCAGCCCCGCGTCCGGGACACAATACGAGCAGTACTTC. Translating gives CAGSPASGTQYEQYF.

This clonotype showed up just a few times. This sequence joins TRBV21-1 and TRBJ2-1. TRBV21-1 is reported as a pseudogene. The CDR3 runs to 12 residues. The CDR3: CASSKDRSEQFF. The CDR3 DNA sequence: TGTGCCAGCAGCAAGGATCGTAGTGAGCAGTTCTTC.

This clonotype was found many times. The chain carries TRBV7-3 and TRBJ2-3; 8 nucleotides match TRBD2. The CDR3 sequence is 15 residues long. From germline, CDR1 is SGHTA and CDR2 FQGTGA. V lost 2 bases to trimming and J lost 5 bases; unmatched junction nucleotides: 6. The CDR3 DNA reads TGTGCCAGCAGCTTAGCGGGAGGTCCTAGAGATACGCAGTATTTT. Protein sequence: CASSLAGGPRDTQYF.

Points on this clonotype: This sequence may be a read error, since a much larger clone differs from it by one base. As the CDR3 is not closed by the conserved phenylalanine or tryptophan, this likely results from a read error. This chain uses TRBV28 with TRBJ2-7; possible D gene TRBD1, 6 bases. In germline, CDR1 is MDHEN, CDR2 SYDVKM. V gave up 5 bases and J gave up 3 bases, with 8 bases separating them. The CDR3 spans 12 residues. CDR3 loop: CASSTGYYEQYS. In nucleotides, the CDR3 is TGTGCCAGCAGTACAGGGTACTACGAGCAGTACTCC.

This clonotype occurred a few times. Here the CDR3 DNA reads TGTGCCAGCAGCTTAAGGAGCGGGAGGGCCGGCAATGAGCAGTTCTTC. Amino acid sequence: CASSLRSGRAGNEQFF. This chain connects TRBV7-2 to TRBJ2-1; 10 nucleotides align to TRBD2. Germline trimming cut 2 bases from V and 6 bases from J; bases unmatched to any gene: 7. The CDR3 consists of 16 residues. CDR1 SGHTA and CDR2 FQGNSA come from the germline V gene.

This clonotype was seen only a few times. In nucleotides, the CDR3 is TGTGCCAGTAGTATTGACAGGGGGAGCAATCAGCCCCAGCATTTT. This gives the protein CASSIDRGSNQPQHF. This chain uses TRBV19 with TRBJ1-5, with TRBD1 identical over 9 bases. Germline V gives CDR1 LNHDA, CDR2 SQIVND (reference sequence). V shed 3 bases and J 1 base; nucleotides not matched to a gene: 1. The CDR3 runs to 15 residues.

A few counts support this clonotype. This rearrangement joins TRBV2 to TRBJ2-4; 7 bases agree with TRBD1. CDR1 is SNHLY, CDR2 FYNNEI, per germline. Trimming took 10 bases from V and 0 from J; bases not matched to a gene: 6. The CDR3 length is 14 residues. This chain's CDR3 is CATRQGLAKNIQYF. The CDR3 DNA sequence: TGTGCCACCAGACAGGGCCTAGCCAAAAACATTCAGTACTTC.

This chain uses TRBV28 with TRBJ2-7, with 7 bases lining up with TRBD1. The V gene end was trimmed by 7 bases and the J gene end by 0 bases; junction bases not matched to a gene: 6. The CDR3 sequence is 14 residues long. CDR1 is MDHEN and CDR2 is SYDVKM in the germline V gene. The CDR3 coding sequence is TGTGCCAGCATCGGACAGGACCGCTCCTACGAGCAGTACTTC. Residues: CASIGQDRSYEQYF.

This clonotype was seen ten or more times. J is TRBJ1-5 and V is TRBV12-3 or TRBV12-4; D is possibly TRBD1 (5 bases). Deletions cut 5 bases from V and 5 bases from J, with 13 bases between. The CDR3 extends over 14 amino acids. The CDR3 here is CASSRVGGHQPQHF. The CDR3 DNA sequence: TGTGCCAGCAGTAGGGTTGGGGGACATCAGCCCCAGCATTTT.